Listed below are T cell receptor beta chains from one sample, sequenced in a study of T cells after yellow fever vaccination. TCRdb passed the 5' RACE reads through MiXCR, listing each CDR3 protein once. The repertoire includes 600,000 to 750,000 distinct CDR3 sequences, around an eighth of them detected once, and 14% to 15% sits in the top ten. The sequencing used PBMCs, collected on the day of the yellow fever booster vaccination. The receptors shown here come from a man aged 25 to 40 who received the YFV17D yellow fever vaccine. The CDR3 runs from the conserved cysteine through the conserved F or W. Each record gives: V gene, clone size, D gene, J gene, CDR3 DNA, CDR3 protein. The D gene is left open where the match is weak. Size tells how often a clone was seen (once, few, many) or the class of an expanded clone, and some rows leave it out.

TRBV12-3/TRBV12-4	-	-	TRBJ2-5	TGTGCCAGCAGCCACACAGGGTACCAAGAGACCCAGTACTTC	CASSHTGYQETQYF
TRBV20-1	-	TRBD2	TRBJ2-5	TGCAGTGCCCAAGCGGGAGGGCCTCGGGAGACCCAGTACTTC	CSAQAGGPRETQYF
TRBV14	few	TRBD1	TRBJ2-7	TGTGCCAGCAGCCAAGGATGGGGGACAGGGCCTTTGCTCCCGTACTTC	CASSQGWGTGPLLPYF
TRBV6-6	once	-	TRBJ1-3	TGTGCCAGCAGTTCCTATCCTGGAAACACCATATATTTT	CASSSYPGNTIYF
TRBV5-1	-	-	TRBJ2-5	TGCGCCAGCAGCTTGGTAATCGCAGGAGAGACCCAGTACTTC	CASSLVIAGETQYF
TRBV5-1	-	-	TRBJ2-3	TGCGCCAGCAGCTTGGACGGACAGAGCACAGATACGCAGTATTTT	CASSLDGQSTDTQYF
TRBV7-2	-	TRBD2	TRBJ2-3	TGTGCCAGCAGCTTACTTGGGGGGGGTGATACGCAGTATTTT	CASSLLGGGDTQYF
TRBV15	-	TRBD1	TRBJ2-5	TGTGCCACCAGCAGAGGAGGACAGGGAAGGGAGACCCAGTACTTC	CATSRGGQGRETQYF
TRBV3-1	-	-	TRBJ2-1	TGTGCCAGCACCCAAGGGTTCCAAACCTACAATGAGCAGTTCTTC	CASTQGFQTYNEQFF
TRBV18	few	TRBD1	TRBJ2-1	TGTGCCAGCTCACTCCGGGACAGGGACCACAATGAGCAGTTCTTC	CASSLRDRDHNEQFF
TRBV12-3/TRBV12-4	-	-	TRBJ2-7	TGTGCCAGCAGTTTAGCGCAGGGAGCCGAGCAGTACTTC	CASSLAQGAEQYF
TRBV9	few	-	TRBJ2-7	TGTGCCAGCAGCCCGGAGCCGGGACCACCTCACGAGCAGTACTTC	CASSPEPGPPHEQYF
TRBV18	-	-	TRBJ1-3	TGTGCCAGCTCAGACAGTCTCGGAAACACCATATATTTT	CASSDSLGNTIYF
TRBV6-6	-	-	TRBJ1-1	TGTGCCAGCAGGAACGTCAGGGGCACTGAAGCTTTCTTT	CASRNVRGTEAFF
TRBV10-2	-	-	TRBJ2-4	TGCGCCAGCAGGGCAAGGATAGAGAGGCAAGCCAAAAACATTCAGTACTTC	CASRARIERQAKNIQYF
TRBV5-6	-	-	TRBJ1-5	TGTGCCAGCAGCTCGTGGTTTCCTAATCAGCCCCAGCATTTT	CASSSWFPNQPQHF